Below are 21 T cell receptor beta chains sequenced from a single sample in a study of T cells expressing NK-cell markers. One entry per CDR3 protein, without DNA, is what TCRdb gives after re-calling the 5' RACE reads. This listing includes hundreds of thousands of distinct CDR3 sequences. What was sequenced was blood T cells: a sorted CD56 or NKG2C T cell subset, CD4+ or CD8+ T cells, or bulk PBMC T cells (not recorded which). Every receptor here comes from a woman between 18 and 70 years old in good health.

This rearrangement joins TRBV3-1 to TRBJ2-2; TCRdb calls TRBD1, which cannot be checked without DNA. This CDR3 has 13 amino acids. Germline V CDR1 and CDR2: LGHDT, YNNKEL (reference sequence). CDR3 sequence: CASSPLGAGELFF.

The rearrangement joins TRBV12-3 or TRBV12-4 to TRBJ1-5; the D call of TRBD1 rests on TCRdb alone, since no DNA is present to check it. The CDR3 consists of 15 residues. The CDR3 sequence: CASSPSRVAGQPQHF.

CDR3 sequence reads: CATRGGGFPYEQYF. The J gene is TRBJ2-7, the V gene TRBV27; TCRdb's D call of TRBD1 is untestable without DNA. CDR1 is MNHEY, CDR2 SMNVEV, per germline (reference sequence). This CDR3 comprises 14 residues.

The chain uses TRBV5-1 and TRBJ1-2; as DNA is missing, the TRBD1 call by TCRdb cannot be tested. The CDR3 spans 13 residues. CDR1 is SGHRS, CDR2 YFSETQ, per germline. This chain's CDR3 is CASSPEPTGGYTF.

The rearrangement joins TRBV29-1 to TRBJ2-1; lacking DNA, the TRBD2 call made by TCRdb goes unchecked. The CDR3 runs 14 residues. CDR1 and CDR2 (germline): SQVTM, ANQGSEA. CDR3 sequence reads: CSVGPGTSGREQFF.

This rearrangement joins TRBV6-2 or TRBV6-3 to TRBJ2-3; TCRdb's D call of TRBD1 is untestable without DNA. Germline V gives CDR1 MNHEY, CDR2 SVGEGT. The CDR3 consists of 13 residues. The CDR3 reads CASNNQGADTQYF.

This rearrangement joins TRBV11-2 to TRBJ2-7; there is no DNA to check the TCRdb D call of TRBD2. Germline CDR1 SGHAT, CDR2 FQNNGV. The CDR3 is 15 residues long. The CDR3 here is CASRSLAGDSYEQYF.

The chain has TRBV7-2 and TRBJ2-5; TCRdb calls TRBD1, which cannot be checked without DNA. This CDR3 is built from 15 residues. Germline values: CDR1 SGHTA, CDR2 FQGNSA. The CDR3 is CASSLWGPGQETQYF. The full variable domain, its missing parts supplied by reference TRBV7-2 and TRBJ2-5, is GAGVSQSPSNKVTEKGKDVELRCDPISGHTALYWYRQSLGQGLEFLIYFQGNSAPDKSGLPSDRFSAERTGGSVSTLTIQRTQQEDSAVYLCASSLWGPGQETQYFGPGTRLLVL.

The chain joins TRBV20-1 to TRBJ2-4; the TCRdb D gene call, TRBD2, has no DNA to confirm it. The CDR3 has 15 amino acids. The germline V gene encodes CDR1 DFQATT and CDR2 SNEGSKA (reference sequence). The CDR3 spells CSAKSGRVAKNIQYF.

The chain carries TRBV7-9 and TRBJ1-2. This CDR3 has 13 amino acids. CDR1 is SEHNR, CDR2 FQNEAQ, per germline (reference sequence). This CDR3 reads CASSSAGLTGDTF.

The chain uses TRBV5-1 and TRBJ2-2. The CDR3 length is 14 residues. Germline V gene lookup returns CDR1 SGHRS and CDR2 YFSETQ. The CDR3 is CASSQTTYTGELFF.

The V and J genes are TRBV20-1 and TRBJ2-7; the TCRdb D gene call, TRBD1, has no DNA to confirm it. This CDR3 contains 15 residues. CDR1 and CDR2 (germline): DFQATT, SNEGSKA (reference sequence). The CDR3: CSAINRDRGTHEQYF.

This chain joins TRBV12-3 or TRBV12-4 and TRBJ1-3; the TRBD1 assignment by TCRdb is unverifiable without DNA. CDR3 size: 14 residues. This CDR3 is CASSKQGERNTIYF.

This CDR3 is CASSFGPAANYGYTF. The chain is built from TRBV12-3 or TRBV12-4 and TRBJ1-2. This CDR3 spans 15 amino acids.

This rearrangement joins TRBV20-1 to TRBJ2-1; TCRdb outputs TRBD2, but without DNA this stays unchecked. Germline V gene data show CDR1 as DFQATT and CDR2 as SNEGSKA (reference sequence). CDR3 length equals 14 residues. This chain's CDR3 is CSAKTSGSYNEQFF.

The rearrangement uses TRBV7-2 and TRBJ2-3; the D call from TCRdb, TRBD2, cannot be confirmed without DNA. Germline V gene lookup returns CDR1 SGHTA and CDR2 FQGNSA. The CDR3 contains 15 residues. The CDR3 here is CASSLDGSDKDTQYF.

V and J are TRBV11-3 and TRBJ2-1; checking the TCRdb D call of TRBD1 is not possible without DNA. The CDR3 has 15 residues. Germline CDR1 and CDR2: SGHNT and YENEEA. The CDR3 sequence is CASSFRDRDNNEQFF.

This chain connects TRBV25-1 to TRBJ2-7. This CDR3 spans 12 amino acids. Germline V lookup: CDR1 MGHDK, CDR2 SYGVNS. The CDR3 sequence is CASSEGMGEQYF.

The CDR3 region is CASSTGMGNQPQHF. The V and J genes are TRBV18 and TRBJ1-5; TCRdb lists TRBD1, though no DNA is available to test this call. The germline V gene has CDR1 KGHSH and CDR2 LQKENI. This CDR3 is 14 amino acids long.

The chain recombines TRBV7-9 with TRBJ2-1; TCRdb indicates TRBD2, and absent DNA this call remains unverified. Looked up from germline, CDR1 is SEHNR and CDR2 is FQNEAQ (reference sequence). This CDR3 has 15 residues. The CDR3 loop is CASSPWAPSYNEQFF.

V usage is TRBV6-1 and J usage is TRBJ2-2; the D gene TCRdb calls, TRBD1, cannot be checked with no DNA. This CDR3 has 14 amino acids. Looked up from germline, CDR1 is MNHNS and CDR2 is SASEGT. CDR3 in amino acids: CASSPRTVAGELFF.